This T cell receptor (beta chain) was sequenced in a study of T-cell memory formation after mild COVID-19. Study in general: Clusters of TCRs were largely donor specific. Study-wide results and caveats: Still unconfirmed is whether the second-wave clones peaking on day 37 recognized SARS-CoV-2. Mainly CM and EM harbored the contracting CD4+ clones; mainly EMRA harbored the CD8+ ones.

This clonotype was observed a few times. Its antigen remains unidentified. Constant-segment primers and 5'RACE yielded cDNA libraries for TCR alpha and TCR beta, each carrying sample barcodes and UMIs. One entry per CDR3 protein, called by TCRdb with MiXCR from the 5' RACE reads. In the table there are about 360,000 distinct CDR3 sequences, 10% to 15% of which are singletons. Germline values: CDR1 MNHEY, CDR2 SVGEGT. The CDR3 runs to 15 residues. The V and J ends lost 5 bases and 9 bases, in that order; junction bases with no gene match: 13. The sequence was obtained from a young man who had mild COVID-19 (a few samples of this study predate the infection). Cell type and time point are not known. The chain combines TRBV6-2 or TRBV6-3 with TRBJ2-1; 7 bases line up with TRBD1. The sample comprised PBMCs or a T cell subset sorted from them (not recorded which). The CDR3 here is CASSPDRVKTGEQFF. Here the CDR3 DNA reads TGTGCCAGCAGTCCCGACAGGGTGAAGACTGGTGAGCAGTTCTTC.